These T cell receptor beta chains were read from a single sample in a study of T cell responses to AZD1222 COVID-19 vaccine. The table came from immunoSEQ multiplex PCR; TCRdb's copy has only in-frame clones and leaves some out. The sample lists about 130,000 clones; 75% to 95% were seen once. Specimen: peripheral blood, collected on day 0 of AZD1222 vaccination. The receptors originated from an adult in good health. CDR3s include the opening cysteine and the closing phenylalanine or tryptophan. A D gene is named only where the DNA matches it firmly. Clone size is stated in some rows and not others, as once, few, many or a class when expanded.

TGCGCCAGCAGCCAAGATCCCCCCGACGGCTACTCTGGAAACACCATATATTTT	CASSQDPPDGYSGNTIYF	.	TRBJ1-3	.	TRBV4-3
TGTGCCAGCAGTTACTCCGGGACAGGGGGCTATTGGACTGAAGCTTTCTTT	CASSYSGTGGYWTEAFF	TRBD1	TRBJ1-1	few	TRBV6-2/TRBV6-3
TGTGCCAGCAGCTTAGAAGGCGCTGGTATCGGCACTGAAGCTTTCTTT	CASSLEGAGIGTEAFF	.	TRBJ1-1	.	TRBV7-8
TGTGCCAGCAGTTCTGTGAACACTGAAGCTTTCTTT	CASSSVNTEAFF	.	TRBJ1-1	.	TRBV28
TGTGCCACCAGTGATAATGGCGGCAGATACCTTGGCTACACCTTC	CATSDNGGRYLGYTF	.	TRBJ1-2	once	TRBV24-1
TGTGCCAGCAACGTTCCCTCTTCAGGCCCTGAAGCTTTCTTT	CASNVPSSGPEAFF	.	TRBJ1-1	.	TRBV2
TGTGCCAGCAGCTTAGATGGGGACACCGGGGAGCTGTTTTTT	CASSLDGDTGELFF	.	TRBJ2-2	few	TRBV11-3
TGTGCCAGCAGCTTCGGCTCGGGTTACGAGCAGTACTTC	CASSFGSGYEQYF	.	TRBJ2-7	.	TRBV7-2
TGTGCCAGCAGGACGTCTTGGAGTTCACCCCTCCACTTT	CASRTSWSSPLHF	.	TRBJ1-6	.	TRBV27
TGTGCCAGCAGCTTCTCCGGGACGGACTCTGGAAACACCATATATTTT	CASSFSGTDSGNTIYF	.	TRBJ1-3	.	TRBV7-2
TGTGCCAGCAGCTTAAGGGGGGGAGGCTACACCTTC	CASSLRGGGYTF	.	TRBJ1-2	.	TRBV11-2
TGTGCCACAGGGCGGAATGAGCAGTTCTTC	CATGRNEQFF	.	TRBJ2-1	once	TRBV19
TGTGCCAGCAGCCAAAATACAGGGGGCGCCATATATTTT	CASSQNTGGAIYF	TRBD1	TRBJ1-3	.	TRBV3-1/TRBV3-2
TGTGCCAGTAGTACGACAGGGAACACCGGGGAGCTGTTTTTT	CASSTTGNTGELFF	.	TRBJ2-2	.	TRBV19
TGTGCCAGCAGTTCCTCGGTAGGACAGGGCCTAGGAGAGCAGTACTTC	CASSSSVGQGLGEQYF	TRBD1	TRBJ2-7	.	TRBV6-5
TGTGCCAGCAGCCAAGCCCTGGTTTATGGGGGCCCAAGCACAGATACGCAGTATTTT	CASSQALVYGGPSTDTQYF	.	TRBJ2-3	.	TRBV4-2
TGTGCCAGCAGTTACTCGAGACTAGCCGCTGAGCAGTTCTTC	CASSYSRLAAEQFF	TRBD2	TRBJ2-1	.	TRBV6-5
TGTGCCAGCTCACCAAATGGAGCAGGGGGTATAGATACGCAGTATTTT	CASSPNGAGGIDTQYF	TRBD1	TRBJ2-3	.	TRBV18
TGTGCCAGCAGGGTAGCGGGGGAGAACACCGGGGAGCTGTTTTTT	CASRVAGENTGELFF	TRBD2	TRBJ2-2	.	TRBV3-1/TRBV3-2
TGTGCCAGTAGTAGGGATACTTGGGAGCTGTTTTTT	CASSRDTWELFF	.	TRBJ2-2	.	TRBV19
TGTGCCAGCAGTTATAACACAGGGGACACTGAAGCTTTCTTT	CASSYNTGDTEAFF	TRBD1	TRBJ1-1	.	TRBV6-5
TGCAGCGTTGACGGGGTAGGCTATGGCTACACCTTC	CSVDGVGYGYTF	.	TRBJ1-2	.	TRBV29-1
TGTGCCAGCAGCTTTCCGGGGGGCACTGAAGCTTTCTTT	CASSFPGGTEAFF	.	TRBJ1-1	.	TRBV12-3/TRBV12-4
TGTGCCAGCAGTTCCGTCGACAGAGGGGGCTACACCTTC	CASSSVDRGGYTF	.	TRBJ1-2	.	TRBV27
TGTGCCAGCAGTTTAAAAGGGAGGCCCAACACTGAAGCTTTCTTT	CASSLKGRPNTEAFF	.	TRBJ1-1	.	TRBV27
TGTGCCAGCACCTCGACAGGGGGCCTTGGCTACACCTTC	CASTSTGGLGYTF	TRBD1	TRBJ1-2	.	TRBV7-2
TGTGCCAGCTCACCAGAGGGGGACACAGGGTGGAGCACAGATACGCAGTATTTT	CASSPEGDTGWSTDTQYF	.	TRBJ2-3	.	TRBV18
TGTGCCAGCTCACCAAGGGCAGGGAACAATGAGCAGTTCTTC	CASSPRAGNNEQFF	.	TRBJ2-1	.	TRBV18
TGTGCCAGCAGCCCCCAGGGGGCATACACTGAAGCTTTCTTT	CASSPQGAYTEAFF	TRBD1	TRBJ1-1	.	TRBV5-4
TGTGCCAGCAGCTTCCCCTGGCTGGGGGGGCGTGAGACCCAGTACTTC	CASSFPWLGGRETQYF	.	TRBJ2-5	.	TRBV5-8
TGTGCCAGCAGAGCGGGGCAGAACACCGGGGAGCTGTTTTTT	CASRAGQNTGELFF	TRBD2	TRBJ2-2	.	TRBV25-1
TGTGCCAGCAGTTTAACAGGAGTGATTTCACCCCTCCACTTT	CASSLTGVISPLHF	.	TRBJ1-6	.	TRBV27
TGTGCCAGCAGTTACAAGACACCCTACTATGGCTACACCTTC	CASSYKTPYYGYTF	.	TRBJ1-2	.	TRBV6-2/TRBV6-3
TGTGCCAGTAGTATCATGGCTGCTTCGGGGACAGGGGGCTACAATGAGCAGTTCTTC	CASSIMAASGTGGYNEQFF	TRBD1	TRBJ2-1	.	TRBV19
TGTGCCAGCAGCGACGACCCACTCTTCGGGGAGCTGTTTTTT	CASSDDPLFGELFF	.	TRBJ2-2	.	TRBV9
TGCGCCAGCAGCACCAAGACGGGACAGCCTTACAATGAGCAGTTCTTC	CASSTKTGQPYNEQFF	TRBD1	TRBJ2-1	few	TRBV10-1
TGTGCCAGCAGCCAGTTCAGGAACGGCCCCGGGGAGCTGTTTTTT	CASSQFRNGPGELFF	.	TRBJ2-2	.	TRBV7-2
TGTGCCACCAGTGATTGCCTGACAGGGGTCCCTGGGGACGAGCAGTACTTC	CATSDCLTGVPGDEQYF	TRBD1	TRBJ2-7	.	TRBV24-1
TGTGCCAGCAGTGAGTTTAGCGGGGGGTCCGAACCTTACAATGAGCAGTTCTTC	CASSEFSGGSEPYNEQFF	TRBD2	TRBJ2-1	.	TRBV2
TGTGCCAGCAGTGAAACCAGGGGGCCGATTGAAGCTTTCTTT	CASSETRGPIEAFF	TRBD1	TRBJ1-1	few	TRBV6-1
TGTGCCAGTAGTGACCTAGCGGGGTACAATGAGCAGTTCTTC	CASSDLAGYNEQFF	TRBD2	TRBJ2-1	.	TRBV19
TGTGCCAGCAGCCCCTATAGGGGTAGGTACAATGAGCAGTTCTTC	CASSPYRGRYNEQFF	.	TRBJ2-1	.	TRBV7-3
TGTGCCAGTAGTCCCCGGACAGGGAGGGATGAAAAACTGTTTTTT	CASSPRTGRDEKLFF	TRBD1	TRBJ1-4	once	TRBV19
TGTGCCAGCAGACCCCCGGGACAGGGGACCCATCAGCCCCAGCATTTT	CASRPPGQGTHQPQHF	TRBD1	TRBJ1-5	.	TRBV11-2
TGCACCAGCAGCCAAGAGGGACAGGGAATCGAGCAGTACTTC	CTSSQEGQGIEQYF	.	TRBJ2-7	.	TRBV1
TGTGCCAGCAGTCCCTATCCCAAGCTGAACACTGAAGCTTTCTTT	CASSPYPKLNTEAFF	.	TRBJ1-1	.	TRBV27
TGTGCCAGCAGCGACATCGAGGGGACAGGGGGCCTAGAAAATGAGCAGTTCTTC	CASSDIEGTGGLENEQFF	.	TRBJ2-1	.	TRBV21-1
TGTGCCAGCAGCTCGGGACTGCAAGAGACCCAGTACTTC	CASSSGLQETQYF	.	TRBJ2-5	.	TRBV7-9
TGTGCCAGCAGCGTCTGGACAGGGCTGAAGACCCAGTACTTC	CASSVWTGLKTQYF	TRBD1	TRBJ2-5	once	TRBV5-4
TGTGCTAGTGGTATCACCCCGGGGAGCTATGGCTACACCTTC	CASGITPGSYGYTF	.	TRBJ1-2	.	TRBV12-5
TGTGCCAGCAGTCTACCGGGACCTCTGGATGAAAAACTGTTTTTT	CASSLPGPLDEKLFF	.	TRBJ1-4	.	TRBV28